These 14 T cell receptor beta chains originate from one sample sequenced in a study of Ad26.COV2.S vaccination and SARS-CoV-2 variants. Treatment: some 20 received Ad26.COV2.S at low or high dose, single or two shots; several received placebo; per-sample allocation not given. Samples analyzed were those drawn on day 63 after the first vaccine or placebo injection. Sequencing used immunoSEQ multiplex PCR; TCRdb keeps in-frame clones, though not all of them. The profile shows about 320,000 clones, 86% of them singletons. The sample consisted of peripheral blood, taken in a trial of Ad26.COV2.S vaccine versus placebo. Every receptor here comes from a person aged 18-65 years who received the Ad26.COV2.S COVID-19 vaccine or a placebo.

The rearrangement uses TRBV19 and TRBJ1-5; D possibly corresponds to TRBD1 (5 bases). The germline CDR1 and CDR2 sequences are LNHDA and SQIVND (reference sequence). This CDR3 is 13 amino acids long. V was trimmed by 7 bases and J by 6 bases, leaving 13 bases between them. The CDR3 is CASTPTRGQPQHF. Written as DNA, the CDR3 is TGTGCCAGTACCCCAACTAGGGGTCAGCCCCAGCATTTT.

V usage is TRBV4-1 and J usage is TRBJ2-5; 7 bases agree with TRBD2. Unmatched junction bases numbered 6, after V lost 1 base and J lost 1 base. This CDR3 has 16 amino acids. Per germline, CDR1 MGHRA and CDR2 YSYEKL. CDR3 protein: CASSQGGGNTQETQYF. DNA of the CDR3: TGCGCCAGCAGCCAAGGGGGGGGGAATACCCAAGAGACCCAGTACTTC.

The chain recombines TRBV2 with TRBJ2-3; 9 nucleotides agree with TRBD2. The CDR3 runs 16 residues. V shed 10 bases and J 2 bases; nucleotides not matched to a gene: 13. Germline-derived CDR1 and CDR2 are SNHLY and FYNNEI. The CDR3 spells CATRGSGGSFTDTQYF. CDR3 in DNA: TGTGCCACTCGGGGCAGCGGGGGGTCTTTCACAGATACGCAGTATTTT. Using reference TRBV2 and TRBJ2-3 for the parts outside the CDR3, the full variable domain is EPEVTQTPSHQVTQMGQEVILRCVPISNHLYFYWYRQILGQKVEFLVSFYNNEISEKSEIFDDQFSVERPDGSNFTLKIRSTKLEDSAMYFCATRGSGGSFTDTQYFGPGTRLTVL.

The chain carries TRBV30 and TRBJ1-1, with D unclear. This CDR3 has 14 amino acids. Germline CDR1 GTSNPN, CDR2 SVGIG (reference sequence). With 0 bases removed from V and 4 bases from J, the gap between germline ends came to 12 bases. The CDR3 region is CAWSVRWVGTEAFF. CDR3 sequence (DNA): TGTGCCTGGAGTGTACGGTGGGTCGGCACTGAAGCTTTCTTT.

This chain joins TRBV10-3 and TRBJ2-3; D possibly matches TRBD1 or TRBD2 (5 bases each). V was shortened by 10 bases and J by 5 bases, with 16 bases between the two germline ends. The length of the CDR3 is 13 residues. Germline V lookup: CDR1 ENHRY, CDR2 SYGVKD. CDR3 residues: CATHGDGRDTQYF. CDR3 nucleotide sequence: TGTGCCACCCACGGGGACGGAAGAGATACGCAGTATTTT.

The chain combines TRBV7-9 with TRBJ1-6, with D unresolved. V was trimmed by 7 bases and J by 10 bases, leaving 14 bases between them. Germline V lookup: CDR1 SEHNR, CDR2 FQNEAQ (reference sequence). This CDR3 region has 13 residues. CDR3 loop: CASTPRRESPLHF. As DNA, the CDR3 is TGTGCCAGCACCCCTCGTCGGGAATCACCCCTCCACTTT. Supplemented by reference TRBV7-9 and TRBJ1-6, the full variable domain reads DTGVSQNPRHKITKRGQNVTFRCDPISEHNRLYWYRQTLGQGPEFLTYFQNEAQLEKSRLLSDRFSAERPKGSFSTLEIQRTEQGDSAMYLCASTPRRESPLHFGNGTRLTVT.

V usage is TRBV20-1 and J usage is TRBJ2-7; 7 nucleotides line up with TRBD1. V trimming: 3 bases; J trimming: 2 bases; junction bases outside the gene matches: 4. The CDR3 sequence is 13 residues long. Germline V gene data show CDR1 as DFQATT and CDR2 as SNEGSKA (reference sequence). The CDR3 reads CSASETGTYEQYF. CDR3 in DNA: TGCAGTGCTAGTGAGACAGGGACCTACGAGCAGTACTTC.

V and J are TRBV9 and TRBJ2-2; no reliable D call. CDR1 and CDR2 from the germline V gene are SGDLS and YYNGEE. The CDR3 contains 14 residues. Trimming removed 0 bases at V and 6 bases at J, with 9 bases between. The CDR3 here is CASSVGSVAGELFF. In DNA form, the CDR3 reads TGTGCCAGCAGCGTAGGGTCCGTCGCCGGGGAGCTGTTTTTT.

Only one count was recorded for this clone. The chain carries TRBV15 and TRBJ1-1, with a tentative D call TRBD1 (5 bases). Germline V gene data show CDR1 as LNHNV and CDR2 as YYDKDF (reference sequence). This CDR3 is built from 14 residues. V lost 1 base and J 2 bases, leaving 8 bases between the germline ends. CDR3 loop: CATSRGRDNTEAFF. CDR3 in DNA: TGTGCCACCAGCAGAGGCAGGGATAACACTGAAGCTTTCTTT.

The chain recombines TRBV6-4 with TRBJ1-5; D unclear. CDR3 size: 14 residues. CDR1 and CDR2 from the germline V gene are MRHNA and SNTAGT. Trimming left V 6 bases short and J 6 bases short, with 15 bases between. In nucleotides, the CDR3 is TGTGCCAGCAGCAAAGAGGGTTTCGGTCAGCCCCAGCATTTT. This gives the protein CASSKEGFGQPQHF.

Here the CDR3 DNA reads TGTGCCAGCAGTTTTCTCCCGAGGGGGACATCGGGCAATCAGCCCCAGCATTTT. It encodes CASSFLPRGTSGNQPQHF. This chain joins TRBV6-2 or TRBV6-3 and TRBJ1-5, with D possibly being TRBD1 (6 bases). The germline V gene encodes CDR1 MNHEY and CDR2 SVGEGT. The CDR3 runs 18 residues. The V end lost 4 bases, the J end lost 2 bases, and 21 bases lay between the germline ends.

This clone appeared once. This chain joins TRBV7-2 and TRBJ2-3, with D unclear. The germline V and J ends were trimmed by 5 bases and 5 bases, with 11 bases remaining between them. The germline CDR1 and CDR2 sequences are SGHTA and FQGNSA. There are 13 residues in the CDR3. CDR3 nucleotides: TGTGCCAGCAGCCAACCCCTTGTAGATACGCAGTATTTT. Translating gives CASSQPLVDTQYF.

V gene TRBV6-2 or TRBV6-3 combines with J gene TRBJ1-6, with 12 nucleotides matching TRBD1. The V gene's germline CDR1 is MNHEY and CDR2 SVGEGT. The CDR3 consists of 15 residues. J was trimmed by 9 bases and V by 6 bases; bases with no gene match: 6. CDR3 bases: TGTGCCAGCAGCCGGGACAGGGGGCGGACTTCACCCCTCCACTTT. It specifies CASSRDRGRTSPLHF.

A word on this clone: Other DNA sequences within the sample encode an identical CDR3. The rearrangement joins TRBV7-2 to TRBJ2-1; D remains ambiguous. The CDR3 is 12 residues long. The ends were cut back, 5 bases at V and 4 bases at J, with 6 bases in the middle. The V gene's germline CDR1 is SGHTA and CDR2 FQGNSA. The CDR3 is CASSPGYNEQFF. DNA of the CDR3: TGTGCCAGCAGCCCCGGATACAATGAGCAGTTCTTC.